The 9 T cell receptor beta chains given below trace back to one sample, sequenced in a study of T cells in localized non-small cell lung cancer. Some clones are missing from TCRdb's copy, which holds only in-frame ones; the method was immunoSEQ multiplex PCR. The sample gives tens of thousands of clones, 90% of which show up once; around 1.8% is in the top ten. The sample consisted of peripheral blood, taken before any cancer treatment. The receptors come from a woman aged 40-69 years with stage I lung adenocarcinoma.

This chain links TRBV13 with TRBJ1-4; D perhaps matches TRBD1 (5 bases). The ends were cut back, 5 bases at V and 0 bases at J, with 16 bases in the middle. Germline V lookup: CDR1 PRHDT, CDR2 FYEKMQ (reference sequence). This CDR3 is built from 17 residues. CDR3 sequence: CASSLTYSTATNEKLFF. The CDR3 DNA sequence: TGTGCCAGCAGCCTTACCTACTCGACAGCAACTAATGAAAAACTGTTTTTT.

This rearrangement joins TRBV28 to TRBJ2-3; TRBD1 agrees at 9 bases. This CDR3 has 15 residues. The J segment lost 4 bases and the V segment lost 10 bases, leaving 12 bases of the junction unmatched. Germline V gene data show CDR1 as MDHEN and CDR2 as SYDVKM. DNA for the CDR3: TGTGCCATCACAGGGGGCGCATATGACGCAGATACGCAGTATTTT. Translating it yields CAITGGAYDADTQYF.

The rearrangement joins TRBV5-1 to TRBJ2-5, with D uncertain. The germline V gene has CDR1 SGHRS and CDR2 YFSETQ. CDR3 size: 13 residues. V was clipped by 1 base and J by 3 bases, with 7 bases between them. The CDR3 sequence is CASSLILEETQYF. Written as DNA, the CDR3 is TGCGCCAGCAGCTTGATTCTTGAAGAGACCCAGTACTTC.

This chain connects TRBV6-6 to TRBJ1-1; 8 positions match TRBD1. V trimming: 5 bases; J trimming: 4 bases; junction bases outside the gene matches: 6. Germline V gives CDR1 MNHNY, CDR2 SVGAGI (reference sequence). This CDR3 region has 14 residues. Written as DNA, the CDR3 is TGTGCCAGCAGTGCCGGGACAGGCCGCACTGAAGCTTTCTTT. Its protein product is CASSAGTGRTEAFF.

J is TRBJ2-2 and V is TRBV5-1; 8 bases map to TRBD2. The germline gives CDR1 SGHRS, CDR2 YFSETQ. This CDR3 comprises 18 residues. The V and J ends lost 4 bases and 1 base, in that order; junction bases with no gene match: 12. CDR3 in amino acids: CASSQNFGGAQNTGELFF. The CDR3 DNA reads TGCGCCAGCAGCCAAAATTTCGGGGGGGCTCAGAACACCGGGGAGCTGTTTTTT.

The V and J genes are TRBV19 and TRBJ1-3; 8 bases agree with TRBD1. The CDR3 runs 16 residues. Trimming took 5 bases from V and 0 from J; bases not matched to a gene: 6. CDR1 and CDR2 from the germline V gene are LNHDA and SQIVND (reference sequence). Here the CDR3 DNA reads TGTGCCAGTAGTCCAGGACAGGGTCGCTCTGGAAACACCATATATTTT. Translated: CASSPGQGRSGNTIYF.

The rearrangement uses TRBV28 and TRBJ2-1; D remains unclear. The CDR3 runs 16 residues. Germline-derived CDR1 and CDR2 are MDHEN and SYDVKM. V lost 2 bases, J lost 0 bases, and 11 bases lay in between. CDR3 protein: CASSLLGRLSYNEQFF. For the CDR3, the DNA is TGTGCCAGCAGTTTACTAGGCAGGCTCTCCTACAATGAGCAGTTCTTC.

The rearrangement uses TRBV2 and TRBJ2-2; D tentatively reads TRBD1 or TRBD2 (5 bases each). The CDR3 has 15 residues. The V and J ends lost 8 bases and 4 bases respectively, with 17 bases between them. Germline lookup yields CDR1 SNHLY and CDR2 FYNNEI. CDR3 residues: CASSRGAWGTGELFF. CDR3 sequence (DNA): TGTGCCAGCTCCCGGGGCGCCTGGGGCACCGGGGAGCTGTTTTTT.

This clone was recorded only once. The V gene is TRBV5-1, the J gene TRBJ2-1, with 10 bases aligning to TRBD2. The CDR3 is 15 residues long. With V trimmed by 1 base and J by 2 bases, 0 bases remained unmatched. In germline, CDR1 is SGHRS, CDR2 YFSETQ. The chain's CDR3 is CASSLTSGAYNEQFF. The CDR3 DNA is TGCGCCAGCAGCTTGACTAGCGGGGCCTACAATGAGCAGTTCTTC.